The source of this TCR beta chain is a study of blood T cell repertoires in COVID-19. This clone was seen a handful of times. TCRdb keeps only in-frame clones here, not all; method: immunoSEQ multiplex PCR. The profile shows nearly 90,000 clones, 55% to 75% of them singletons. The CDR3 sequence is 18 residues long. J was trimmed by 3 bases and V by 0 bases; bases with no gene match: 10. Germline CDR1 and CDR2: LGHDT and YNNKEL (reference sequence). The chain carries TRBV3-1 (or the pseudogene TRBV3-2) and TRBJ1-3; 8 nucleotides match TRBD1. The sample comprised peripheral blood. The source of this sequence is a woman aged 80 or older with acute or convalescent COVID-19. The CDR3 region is CASSQDMQGAFGGNTIYF. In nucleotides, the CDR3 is TGTGCCAGCAGCCAAGATATGCAGGGGGCGTTTGGTGGAAACACCATATATTTT.